The T cell receptor beta chain described here comes from a study of CD8+ T cells in alopecia areata. The V and J ends lost 5 bases and 0 bases respectively, with 14 bases between them. Germline CDR1 SQVTM, CDR2 ANQGSEA. The CDR3 consists of 16 residues. Once RNA had been extracted, it was reverse transcribed into cDNA to act as the sequencing template. Measured with immunoSEQ multiplex PCR; TCRdb has only the in-frame clones, and not every one. Altogether 40,000 to 50,000 clones are present, 50% to 70% being singletons, with the ten largest covering about a fifth. Treatment noted: oral pan-JAK inhibitor, 5-10 mg twice daily.

Material: CD8+ T cells sorted from blood, obtained at week 4, from a patient treated with tofacitinib. The chain employs TRBV29-1 and TRBJ2-6; D unresolved. This receptor was obtained from a human donor with alopecia areata. The CDR3 region is CSVPVRTGSGANVLTF. In nucleotides, the CDR3 is TGCAGCGTTCCGGTGCGAACGGGCTCTGGGGCCAACGTCCTGACTTTC.